This is a list of T cell receptor beta chains from one sample in a study of T cell responses to AZD1222 COVID-19 vaccine. TCRdb keeps only in-frame clones here, not all; method: immunoSEQ multiplex PCR. The table shows roughly 140,000 clones, with more than 80% occurring only once. The specimen comprised peripheral blood, sampled 28 days after the second AZD1222 dose. Receptor source: an adult who received the AZD1222 COVID-19 vaccine. CDR3s leave out the opening cysteine and the closing phenylalanine or tryptophan. Each record gives: V gene, J gene, CDR3 protein.

V gene: TRBV18; J gene: TRBJ2-3; CDR3 protein: ASSPLPAPDTQY
V gene: TRBV21-1; J gene: TRBJ2-5; CDR3 protein: ASSKEWEKRPQETQY
V gene: TRBV7-2; J gene: TRBJ1-5; CDR3 protein: ASSLISGQAQH
V gene: TRBV6-6; J gene: TRBJ1-6; CDR3 protein: ASSPQPPGQGYLPLH
V gene: TRBV27; J gene: TRBJ2-7; CDR3 protein: ASSLRIGREASYEQY
V gene: TRBV3-1/TRBV3-2; J gene: TRBJ1-2; CDR3 protein: ASSQDGRYGYT
V gene: TRBV5-1; J gene: TRBJ2-3; CDR3 protein: ASRREVPGDTQY
V gene: TRBV27; J gene: TRBJ1-2; CDR3 protein: ASSIRQGFNYGYT
V gene: TRBV2; J gene: TRBJ1-4; CDR3 protein: ASSRGTGNEKLF
V gene: TRBV15; J gene: TRBJ2-7; CDR3 protein: ATSSESKSYEQY
V gene: TRBV2; J gene: TRBJ1-5; CDR3 protein: ASSNRFDPDYSNQPQH
V gene: TRBV4-2; J gene: TRBJ2-2; CDR3 protein: ASSQESGGELF
V gene: TRBV18; J gene: TRBJ2-3; CDR3 protein: ASSTAAGTDTQY
V gene: TRBV3-1/TRBV3-2; J gene: TRBJ2-5; CDR3 protein: ASSQGGLQETQY
V gene: TRBV19; J gene: TRBJ1-5; CDR3 protein: ASSIVQDRKPQH
V gene: TRBV7-9; J gene: TRBJ1-2; CDR3 protein: ASSLQTKDRVWGYT
V gene: TRBV21-1; J gene: TRBJ1-4; CDR3 protein: ASSKGAGGGREKLF
V gene: TRBV29-1; J gene: TRBJ2-5; CDR3 protein: SVEAGTARKESQY
V gene: TRBV30; J gene: TRBJ2-7; CDR3 protein: AWGLGTAISYEQY
V gene: TRBV2; J gene: TRBJ2-7; CDR3 protein: ASTREGGAYEQY
V gene: TRBV30; J gene: TRBJ1-1; CDR3 protein: AWNRDSLNTEAF
V gene: TRBV6-5; J gene: TRBJ1-2; CDR3 protein: ASSPSTPNYGYT
V gene: TRBV30; J gene: TRBJ1-1; CDR3 protein: AWSVLGGNTEAF